The 12 T cell receptor beta chains presented below share a single source sample, sequenced in a study of early T cells in non-severe SARS-CoV-2 infection. TCRdb passed the 5' RACE reads through MiXCR, listing each CDR3 protein once. The sample consists of 100,000 to 120,000 distinct CDR3 sequences, 10% to 15% of them appearing once. The sample was whole blood, taken at baseline. These receptors all come from an adult who was a healthcare worker with PCR-confirmed SARS-CoV-2 infection or an uninfected control (not recorded which).

The rearrangement links TRBV7-2 to TRBJ1-3; D is undetermined. The CDR3 runs to 16 residues. The germline V gene encodes CDR1 SGHTA and CDR2 FQGNSA. Trimming removed 1 base at V and 0 bases at J, with 10 bases between. The CDR3 nucleotides read TGTGCCAGCAGCTTAGTGGGCGGAATCTCTGGAAACACCATATATTTT. Translation gives CASSLVGGISGNTIYF.

This clonotype was observed at least ten times. The chain couples TRBV5-1 to TRBJ1-5, with D perhaps matching TRBD1 (5 bases). Trimming cost V 4 bases and J 4 bases, with 15 bases left between them. This CDR3 is 15 amino acids long. Germline CDR1 reads SGHRS; CDR2 reads YFSETQ. The CDR3 loop is CASSASGGRNQPQHF. The CDR3 nucleotides are TGCGCCAGCAGCGCAAGCGGGGGGAGAAATCAGCCCCAGCATTTT.

The chain combines TRBV27 with TRBJ1-6, with a weak D call TRBD1 (6 bases). Germline V gene data show CDR1 as MNHEY and CDR2 as SMNVEV (reference sequence). The CDR3 has 16 amino acids. The V gene lost 2 bases and the J gene lost 6 bases, with 14 bases spanning the gap. The CDR3 DNA is TGTGCCAGCAGTTTACGGAAGGGGGTTTTTAATTCACCCCTCCACTTT. Its protein product is CASSLRKGVFNSPLHF.

This clonotype was counted a few times. This chain links TRBV28 with TRBJ1-3; no reliable D call. Germline CDR1 reads MDHEN; CDR2 reads SYDVKM. The CDR3 runs to 14 residues. Trimming pared 5 bases from V and 8 bases from J, leaving 16 bases between. The CDR3 DNA is TGTGCCAGCAGTACCCTCGACGGGAGGCACACCATATATTTT. It is translated as CASSTLDGRHTIYF.

This clonotype has more than one count but fewer than ten. The gene calls are TRBV3-1 and TRBJ2-1, with unresolved D. The germline CDR1 and CDR2 sequences are LGHDT and YNNKEL (reference sequence). The CDR3 extends over 12 amino acids. Trimming shortened V by 4 bases and J by 9 bases, and 10 bases separated the two germline ends. The CDR3 is CASSRVDREQFF. The CDR3 DNA reads TGTGCCAGCAGCCGAGTCGATCGTGAGCAGTTCTTC.

The chain uses TRBV29-1 and TRBJ2-5; D gene unclear. V lost 7 bases and J 3 bases, leaving 15 bases between the germline ends. The CDR3 is 13 amino acids. The germline V gene encodes CDR1 SQVTM and CDR2 ANQGSEA. CDR3 sequence reads: CSAYHRAEETQYF. CDR3 sequence (DNA): TGCAGCGCTTACCACAGAGCCGAAGAGACCCAGTACTTC.

This clonotype has just a few counts. This chain joins TRBV7-8 and TRBJ2-5; D remains ambiguous. This CDR3 region has 14 residues. CDR1 and CDR2 (germline): SGHVS, FQNEAQ. Trimming took off 1 base at V and 1 base at J, with 7 bases between the two ends. The CDR3 spells CASSLGRAQETQYF. The CDR3 region has the DNA TGTGCCAGCAGCTTAGGTAGGGCCCAAGAGACCCAGTACTTC. Filled out from reference TRBV7-8 and TRBJ2-5, the complete variable domain reads GAGVSQSPRYKVAKRGQDVALRCDPISGHVSLFWYQQALGQGPEFLTYFQNEAQLDKSGLPSDRFFAERPEGSVSTLKIQRTQQEDSAVYLCASSLGRAQETQYFGPGTRLLVL.

This clonotype was recorded a few times. The V call is TRBV28, the J call TRBJ2-3; 8 nucleotides match TRBD1. Germline lookup yields CDR1 MDHEN and CDR2 SYDVKM. The CDR3 consists of 18 residues. The trim removed 6 bases at V and 0 bases at J, leaving 14 bases unmatched. CDR3 DNA: TGTGCCAGCAGCGAAGGGCGACAGGGGCTCTCGAGCACAGATACGCAGTATTTT. Its protein is CASSEGRQGLSSTDTQYF.

This clonotype was seen only once. The chain carries TRBV30 and TRBJ1-2; D unresolved. The CDR3 extends over 13 amino acids. Germline V CDR1 and CDR2: GTSNPN, SVGIG (reference sequence). V shed 0 bases and J shed 4 bases, with 9 bases lying between them. The CDR3 region is CAWSVRNGYGYTF. The DNA of the CDR3 is TGTGCCTGGAGTGTTAGAAATGGCTATGGCTACACCTTC.

This clonotype was detected a few times. This chain connects TRBV7-9 to TRBJ2-1, with 7 bases matching TRBD1. From germline, CDR1 is SEHNR and CDR2 FQNEAQ (reference sequence). J gave up 9 bases and V 8 bases, and 7 bases lay outside the gene matches. The CDR3 loop spans 12 amino acids. The CDR3 spells CASGDRGSEQFF. The DNA for the CDR3 is TGTGCCAGCGGGGACAGAGGTTCTGAGCAGTTCTTC.

The rearrangement links TRBV5-5 to TRBJ2-5; D uncertain. Between the trimmed V and J ends, which lost 4 bases and 5 bases, there was a span of 9 bases. The germline V gene has CDR1 SGHKS and CDR2 YYEKEE (reference sequence). This CDR3 has 12 amino acids. The CDR3 region is CASSQTWETQYF. The CDR3 DNA reads as TGTGCCAGCAGCCAGACCTGGGAGACCCAGTACTTC.

V usage is TRBV18 and J usage is TRBJ1-1, with a weak D call TRBD1 (5 bases). The V end was cut by 0 bases, the J end by 0 bases, with 11 bases between. Germline CDR1 is KGHSH and CDR2 is LQKENI. The CDR3 length is 16 residues. This CDR3 reads CASSPPGRTMNTEAFF. In DNA form, the CDR3 reads TGTGCCAGCTCACCACCGGGACGGACGATGAACACTGAAGCTTTCTTT.